What follows describes a single T cell receptor (beta chain). These data belong to a study of T-cell reconstitution after alpha-beta-depleted transplantation in children. Library preparation (for TCRbeta) was performed with unique molecular identifiers. TCRdb itself ran the PCR reads through MiXCR, one entry per CDR3 protein. The table lists about 350,000 distinct CDR3 sequences, roughly 15% of them singletons. Here the sequenced sample was PBMCs, taken from the stem cell graft. This TCR derives from a human donor who donated a stem cell graft to a child with Fanconi anemia.

The CDR3 sequence: CAISAVGDNEKLFF. CDR3 in DNA: TGTGCCATCAGTGCGGTGGGAGATAATGAAAAACTGTTTTTT. The J gene is TRBJ1-4, the V gene TRBV10-3; D call uncertain. The germline V gene has CDR1 ENHRY and CDR2 SYGVKD. Trimming took 4 bases from V and 4 from J, leaving 10 bases between them. The CDR3 sequence is 14 residues long.